Below are 3 T cell receptor beta chains sequenced from a single sample in a study of T-cell reconstitution after alpha-beta-depleted transplantation in children. For TCRbeta, the library was prepared with unique molecular identifiers. A single record per CDR3 protein comes from TCRdb applying MiXCR to the PCR reads. The sample lists hundreds of thousands of distinct CDR3 sequences; about 11% were seen once. The sequencing here drew on PBMCs, taken before TCRalphabeta/CD19-depleted stem cell transplant. Receptors originate from a child in the first two years of life with acute myeloid leukemia, due to receive a stem cell transplant.

This clonotype was recorded at least ten times. J is TRBJ1-5 and V is TRBV12-3 or TRBV12-4, with 9 bases aligning to TRBD1. Losses at the gene ends were 3 bases for V and 10 bases for J; bases not matched to a gene: 10. The CDR3 length is 15 residues. CDR3 nucleotide sequence: TGTGCCAGCAGTTTCGGAACAGGGGGCCGGGATCCCCAGCATTTT. As protein: CASSFGTGGRDPQHF.

The J gene is TRBJ1-5, the V gene TRBV7-9, with 7 nucleotides matching TRBD1. The CDR3 spans 14 residues. Unmatched junction bases numbered 4, after V lost 5 bases and J lost 3 bases. CDR1 and CDR2 from the germline V gene are SEHNR and FQNEAQ (reference sequence). DNA for the CDR3: TGTGCCAGCAGCACGGGACAGTTCAATCAGCCCCAGCATTTT. It encodes CASSTGQFNQPQHF. The entire variable domain, with the rest obtained from reference TRBV7-9 and TRBJ1-5, is as follows: DTGVSQNPRHKITKRGQNVTFRCDPISEHNRLYWYRQTLGQGPEFLTYFQNEAQLEKSRLLSDRFSAERPKGSFSTLEIQRTEQGDSAMYLCASSTGQFNQPQHFGDGTRLSIL.

The table lists this clonotype with many counts. This chain joins TRBV28 and TRBJ2-1, with a weak D call TRBD1 (6 bases). The CDR3 runs to 16 residues. V lost 2 bases and J lost 2, with 13 bases in between. The germline CDR1 and CDR2 sequences are MDHEN and SYDVKM. The CDR3 sequence is CASSLHSGTPYNEQFF. The CDR3 region has the DNA TGTGCCAGCAGTTTACATTCTGGGACACCCTACAATGAGCAGTTCTTC.